The 12 T cell receptor beta chains presented below share a single source sample, sequenced in a study of esophageal squamous cell carcinoma under preoperative chemotherapy. TCRdb re-called the PCR reads through MiXCR, storing one row per CDR3 protein. The sample yields around 34,000 distinct CDR3 sequences, around 50% seen once. Time point described: after preoperative PTX-NDP chemotherapy. Sampling was carried out from a patient given preoperative chemotherapy. These receptors originate from a human donor with esophageal squamous cell carcinoma. The donor label of this sample is uncertain.

As DNA, the CDR3 is TGTGCCAGCAGCCAGGGGCTTCGCGGCACAGACACGCAGTACTTC. This codes for CASSQGLRGTDTQYF. The rearrangement joins TRBV7-3 to TRBJ2-4; D might be TRBD1 (6 bases). The CDR3 sequence is 15 residues long. V lost 5 bases, J lost 13 bases, and 24 bases lay in between. CDR1 is SGHTA and CDR2 is FQGTGA in the germline V gene.

The chain couples TRBV7-2 to TRBJ2-4; no definite D call. V lost 5 bases to trimming and J lost 9 bases, with 17 bases between them. The germline gives CDR1 SGHTA, CDR2 FQGNSA. There are 14 residues in the CDR3. The DNA of the CDR3 is TGTGCCAGCAGCGGGGTGGGTAGGGCAGGCATTCAGTACTTC. Protein product: CASSGVGRAGIQYF.

To note about this clonotype: One junction end disagrees with the germline gene, perhaps due to a read error. The chain uses TRBV7-7 and TRBJ2-3, with D possibly called TRBD1 or TRBD2 (6 bases each). CDR3 size: 19 residues. Germline CDR1 and CDR2: SSHAT and FNYEAQ (reference sequence). CDR3 sequence: CASTQPGGGGARVPETQYF. CDR3 coding DNA: TGTGCTAGCACCCAACCCGGGGGCGGCGGGGCCCGTGTGCCAGAGACCCAGTATTTC.

This clonotype was seen only a few times. CDR3 amino acids: CASCPLSGANVLTF. Written as DNA, the CDR3 is TGTGCCAGCTGCCCCCTCTCTGGGGCCAACGTCCTGACTTTC. V usage is TRBV6-1 and J usage is TRBJ2-6; D is undetermined. The CDR3 spans 14 residues. Trimming removed 8 bases from V and 0 bases from J, with 8 bases in between. Germline V gene data show CDR1 as MNHNS and CDR2 as SASEGT.

With regard to this clonotype: Given the absence of the conserved phenylalanine or tryptophan at the CDR3 end, a read error is likely. The DNA is left out, because the CDR3 cannot be placed on it with certainty; the CDR3 is given as TCRdb lists it. The rearrangement links TRBV7-2 to TRBJ2-5. Germline CDR1 is SGHTA and CDR2 is FQGNSA. The CDR3 contains 14 residues when both ends are counted. The chain's CDR3 is CASSLRTGQETQLS.

This clonotype was counted ten times or more. V usage is TRBV12-3 or TRBV12-4 and J usage is TRBJ2-1; 8 bases align to TRBD1. V dropped 2 bases and J dropped 7; count of bases not matched to a gene: 1. The CDR3 sequence is 13 residues long. CDR3: CASSLQGANEQFF. The CDR3 nucleotides are TGTGCCAGCAGTTTACAGGGGGCGAATGAGCAGTTCTTC.

This clonotype was observed many times. A much bigger clone sits one base away, suggesting this may be a read error. The rearrangement uses TRBV7-9 and TRBJ2-1; 9 nucleotides agree with TRBD2. Germline trimming cut 3 bases from V and 2 bases from J; bases unmatched to any gene: 8. The CDR3 is made up of 17 amino acids. Germline V gene sequence: CDR1 SEHNR, CDR2 FQNEAQ (reference sequence). The DNA for the CDR3 is TGTGCCAGCAGCTTTGGGGCGGGGGGGGGGGCCTACAATGAGCAGTTCTTC. Residues: CASSFGAGGGAYNEQFF.

This clonotype was seen ten or more times. V is TRBV6-1 and J is TRBJ1-4; D gene uncertain. The CDR3 runs to 14 residues. V lost 6 bases and J 7 bases, leaving 15 bases between the germline ends. CDR1 MNHNS and CDR2 SASEGT come from the germline V gene. The CDR3 DNA follows: TGTGCCAGCAGCAACGGGGTTCTCGGTGAAAAACTGTTTTTT. Protein product: CASSNGVLGEKLFF.

This clonotype was observed at least ten times. The CDR3 DNA follows: TGTGCCAGTAGTATGGGACAGGGAATAAGGGGGGAGCTGTTTTTT. Translating gives CASSMGQGIRGELFF. The chain recombines TRBV19 with TRBJ2-2; 9 nucleotides agree with TRBD1. Germline assignment: CDR1 LNHDA and CDR2 SQIVND (reference sequence). The J segment lost 8 bases and the V segment lost 3 bases, leaving 7 bases of the junction unmatched. The length of the CDR3 is 15 residues.

The chain combines TRBV28 with TRBJ2-1; TRBD1 agrees at 7 bases. V trimming: 4 bases; J trimming: 13 bases; junction bases outside the gene matches: 16. The length of the CDR3 is 15 residues. Germline V gives CDR1 MDHEN, CDR2 SYDVKM. This CDR3 reads CASSSPRQGEETQFF. In nucleotides, the CDR3 is TGTGCCAGCAGTTCCCCCCGACAGGGAGAAGAGACCCAGTTCTTC. The complete variable domain, with remaining parts taken from reference TRBV28 and TRBJ2-1, reads DVKVTQSSRYLVKRTGEKVFLECVQDMDHENMFWYRQDPGLGLRLIYFSYDVKMKEKGDIPEGYSVSREKKERFSLILESASTNQTSMYLCASSSPRQGEETQFFGPGTRLTVL.

This clonotype was counted at least ten times. The rearrangement joins TRBV7-3 to TRBJ1-1; TRBD1 is a possible D gene (6 bases). V lost 0 bases and J 1 base, leaving 9 bases between the germline ends. Germline V gives CDR1 SGHTA, CDR2 FQGTGA. The CDR3 has 15 amino acids. The CDR3 sequence: CASSLTGAGNTEAFF. In nucleotides, the CDR3 is TGTGCCAGCAGCTTAACGGGGGCGGGGAACACTGAAGCTTTCTTT.

By share, this clonotype ranks as medium-sized (0.01 to 0.1%). The V gene is TRBV7-9, the J gene TRBJ2-6; 8 bases line up with TRBD2. V dropped 5 bases and J dropped 0; count of bases not matched to a gene: 6. The CDR3 length is 17 residues. CDR1 is SEHNR and CDR2 is FQNEAQ in the germline V gene (reference sequence). The CDR3 loop reads CASSRTSRDSGANVLTF. The CDR3 nucleotides are TGTGCCAGCAGCCGGACTAGCCGAGACTCTGGGGCCAACGTCCTGACTTTC.